This T cell receptor beta chain was profiled in a study of T cell repertoires in cytomegalovirus infection. Germline CDR1 is DFQATT and CDR2 is SNEGSKA (reference sequence). V was pared by 6 bases and J by 0 bases, with 20 bases between. The CDR3 loop spans 16 amino acids. One entry per CDR3 protein results from TCRdb running MiXCR on the reads. The repertoire includes 150,000 to 200,000 distinct CDR3 sequences, about 20% of them detected once, and 2.5% to 3% sits in the top ten. Sequencing was performed on PBMCs. This TCR derives from a human donor in good health (CMV status not recorded). Some clones in this sample may be carry-over from other donors' samples. The chain recombines TRBV20-1 with TRBJ1-1; weak D call: TRBD1 (6 bases). The DNA of the CDR3 is TGCAGTGCCCAAAGGTCGGACAGACACATGAACACTGAAGCTTTCTTT. This codes for CSAQRSDRHMNTEAFF.